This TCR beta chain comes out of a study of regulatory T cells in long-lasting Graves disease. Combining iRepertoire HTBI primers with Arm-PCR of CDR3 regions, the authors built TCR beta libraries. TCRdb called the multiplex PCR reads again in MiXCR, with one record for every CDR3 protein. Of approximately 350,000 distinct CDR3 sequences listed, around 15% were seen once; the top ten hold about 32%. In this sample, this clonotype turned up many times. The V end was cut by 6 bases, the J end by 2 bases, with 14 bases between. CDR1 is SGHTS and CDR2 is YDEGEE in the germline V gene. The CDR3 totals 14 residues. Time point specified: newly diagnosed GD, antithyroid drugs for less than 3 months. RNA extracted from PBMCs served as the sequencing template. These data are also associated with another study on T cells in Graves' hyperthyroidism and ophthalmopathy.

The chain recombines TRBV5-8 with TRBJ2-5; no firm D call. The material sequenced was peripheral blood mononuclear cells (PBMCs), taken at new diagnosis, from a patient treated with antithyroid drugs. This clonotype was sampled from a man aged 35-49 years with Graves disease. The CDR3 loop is CASTPGWPQETQYF. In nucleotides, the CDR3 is TGTGCCAGCACCCCCGGATGGCCTCAAGAGACCCAGTACTTC. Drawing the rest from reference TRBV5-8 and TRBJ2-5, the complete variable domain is EAGVTQSPTHLIKTRGQQATLRCSPISGHTSVYWYQQALGLGLQFLLWYDEGEERNRGNFPPRFSGRQFPNYSSELNVNALELEDSALYLCASTPGWPQETQYFGPGTRLLVL.